Listed below are T cell receptor beta chains from one sample, sequenced in a study of blood T cell repertoires in COVID-19. The protocol was immunoSEQ multiplex PCR, while the TCRdb copy is restricted to in-frame clones and leaves out a portion. The data show roughly 290,000 clones, 75% to 90% seen once. Sequences were obtained from peripheral blood. The receptors shown here come from a woman in her twenties or thirties who had recovered from COVID-19. Both conserved end residues are part of each CDR3. A D gene is named only where the DNA matches it firmly. Expanded clones get a size class; other rows say once, few or many, or leave the size out.

J gene	D gene	clone size	V gene	CDR3 protein	CDR3 DNA
TRBJ1-5	TRBD1	-	TRBV2	CASSDRGSWNQPQHF	TGTGCCAGCAGTGACAGGGGGTCCTGGAATCAGCCCCAGCATTTT
TRBJ1-2	TRBD1	-	TRBV7-2	CASSLTGTADYGYTF	TGTGCCAGCAGCTTAACCGGGACAGCTGACTATGGCTACACCTTC
TRBJ2-7	-	-	TRBV11-3	CASSPGPGYEQYF	TGTGCCAGCAGCCCTGGGCCCGGCTACGAGCAGTACTTC
TRBJ2-5	-	-	TRBV12-5	CASANSGEETQYF	TGTGCTAGTGCGAACTCAGGGGAAGAGACCCAGTACTTC
TRBJ2-1	TRBD2	once	TRBV28	CASSLAGGTYNEQFF	TGTGCCAGCAGCCTAGCGGGAGGGACCTACAATGAGCAGTTCTTC
TRBJ2-3	-	-	TRBV7-2	CASSLPSRPGDTQYF	TGTGCCAGCAGCTTACCAAGCCGTCCCGGGGATACGCAGTATTTT
TRBJ1-4	TRBD1	-	TRBV5-1	CASSSGTGDEKLFF	TGCGCCAGCAGCTCCGGGACAGGGGATGAAAAACTGTTTTTT
TRBJ2-7	TRBD1	once	TRBV7-2	CASSSDRTGDEQYF	TGTGCCAGCAGCTCAGATCGTACAGGGGACGAGCAGTACTTC
TRBJ2-7	TRBD1	-	TRBV11-2	CASSPGTAYEQYF	TGTGCCAGCAGCCCGGGGACAGCCTACGAGCAGTACTTC
TRBJ1-6	-	once	TRBV7-2	CASRSGSNSPLHF	TGTGCCAGCCGTTCCGGGTCTAATTCACCCCTCCACTTT
TRBJ2-5	TRBD2	-	TRBV7-2	CASSLETSGEETQYF	TGTGCCAGCAGCTTAGAGACTAGCGGGGAAGAGACCCAGTACTTC
TRBJ2-2	-	-	TRBV4-1	CASSQGKGGAGELFF	TGCGCCAGCAGCCAAGGGAAGGGCGGGGCCGGGGAGCTGTTTTTT
TRBJ2-5	-	-	TRBV13	CASTVRGQETQYF	TGTGCCAGCACCGTTCGGGGGCAAGAGACCCAGTACTTC
TRBJ1-1	-	-	TRBV11-1	CASSQGGDATEAFF	TGTGCCAGCAGCCAGGGAGGGGATGCCACTGAAGCTTTCTTT
TRBJ2-2	-	-	TRBV7-3	CASSLSLAGELFF	TGTGCCAGCAGCTTATCTTTAGCCGGGGAGCTGTTTTTT
TRBJ2-7	-	-	TRBV7-2	CASSLVGGWGDEQYF	TGTGCCAGCAGCTTAGTCGGAGGGTGGGGTGACGAGCAGTACTTC
TRBJ2-7	-	-	TRBV6-5	CASSYNWQGNYEQYF	TGTGCCAGCAGTTACAATTGGCAGGGGAACTACGAGCAGTACTTC
TRBJ2-7	-	-	TRBV12-2	CASRPRLARLSGEQYF	TGTGCAAGTCGCCCAAGGTTAGCGCGATTATCGGGGGAGCAGTACTTC
TRBJ2-2	TRBD1	-	TRBV5-4	CASSFDRGQGGELFF	TGTGCCAGCAGCTTCGACAGGGGGCAAGGCGGGGAGCTGTTTTTT
TRBJ1-4	-	-	TRBV7-9	CASSFSGSQEKLFF	TGTGCCAGCAGCTTTTCAGGGTCTCAAGAAAAACTGTTTTTT
TRBJ2-7	TRBD2	-	TRBV30	CAWSFPGGARYEQYF	TGTGCCTGGAGTTTCCCCGGGGGGGCTCGCTACGAGCAGTACTTC
TRBJ1-3	-	-	TRBV18	CASSTLDTARNTIYF	TGTGCCAGCTCAACCTTGGACACGGCAAGAAACACCATATATTTT
TRBJ1-1	-	-	TRBV7-2	CASSPQGSGDPEAFF	TGTGCCAGCAGCCCCCAAGGGTCAGGGGACCCTGAAGCTTTCTTT
TRBJ2-7	-	-	TRBV7-6	CASSLEAGYSYEQYF	TGTGCCAGCAGCTTAGAAGCGGGCTACTCCTACGAGCAGTACTTC
TRBJ2-3	-	-	TRBV5-4	CASRLGVVPDTQYF	TGTGCCAGCAGACTCGGAGTCGTTCCAGATACGCAGTATTTT
TRBJ1-3	-	-	TRBV4-1	CASSQAQGAGNTIYF	TGCGCCAGCAGCCAAGCACAGGGCGCTGGAAACACCATATATTTT
TRBJ1-1	TRBD1	-	TRBV29-1	CSVHGQGRDTEAFF	TGCAGCGTCCATGGACAGGGCCGGGACACTGAAGCTTTCTTT
TRBJ1-3	TRBD1	-	TRBV7-9	CASSSDRGTNTIYF	TGTGCCAGCAGCTCGGACAGGGGAACGAACACCATATATTTT
TRBJ1-1	TRBD1	few	TRBV27	CASSLARDRAGTEAFF	TGTGCCAGCAGTTTGGCCCGGGACAGGGCCGGGACTGAAGCTTTCTTT
TRBJ1-2	-	-	TRBV11-2	CASSLEAGGIGYTF	TGTGCCAGCAGCTTAGAAGCGGGAGGGATTGGCTACACCTTC
TRBJ1-1	-	once	TRBV19	CASSYRNTEAFF	TGTGCCAGTAGCTACAGGAACACTGAAGCTTTCTTT
TRBJ1-1	-	few	TRBV3-1/TRBV3-2	CASSQDPSNTEAFF	TGTGCCAGCAGCCAAGATCCGTCGAACACTGAAGCTTTCTTT
TRBJ2-7	-	-	TRBV4-2	CASSQVWGRSYEQYF	TGTGCCAGCAGCCAAGTCTGGGGCAGGAGCTACGAGCAGTACTTC